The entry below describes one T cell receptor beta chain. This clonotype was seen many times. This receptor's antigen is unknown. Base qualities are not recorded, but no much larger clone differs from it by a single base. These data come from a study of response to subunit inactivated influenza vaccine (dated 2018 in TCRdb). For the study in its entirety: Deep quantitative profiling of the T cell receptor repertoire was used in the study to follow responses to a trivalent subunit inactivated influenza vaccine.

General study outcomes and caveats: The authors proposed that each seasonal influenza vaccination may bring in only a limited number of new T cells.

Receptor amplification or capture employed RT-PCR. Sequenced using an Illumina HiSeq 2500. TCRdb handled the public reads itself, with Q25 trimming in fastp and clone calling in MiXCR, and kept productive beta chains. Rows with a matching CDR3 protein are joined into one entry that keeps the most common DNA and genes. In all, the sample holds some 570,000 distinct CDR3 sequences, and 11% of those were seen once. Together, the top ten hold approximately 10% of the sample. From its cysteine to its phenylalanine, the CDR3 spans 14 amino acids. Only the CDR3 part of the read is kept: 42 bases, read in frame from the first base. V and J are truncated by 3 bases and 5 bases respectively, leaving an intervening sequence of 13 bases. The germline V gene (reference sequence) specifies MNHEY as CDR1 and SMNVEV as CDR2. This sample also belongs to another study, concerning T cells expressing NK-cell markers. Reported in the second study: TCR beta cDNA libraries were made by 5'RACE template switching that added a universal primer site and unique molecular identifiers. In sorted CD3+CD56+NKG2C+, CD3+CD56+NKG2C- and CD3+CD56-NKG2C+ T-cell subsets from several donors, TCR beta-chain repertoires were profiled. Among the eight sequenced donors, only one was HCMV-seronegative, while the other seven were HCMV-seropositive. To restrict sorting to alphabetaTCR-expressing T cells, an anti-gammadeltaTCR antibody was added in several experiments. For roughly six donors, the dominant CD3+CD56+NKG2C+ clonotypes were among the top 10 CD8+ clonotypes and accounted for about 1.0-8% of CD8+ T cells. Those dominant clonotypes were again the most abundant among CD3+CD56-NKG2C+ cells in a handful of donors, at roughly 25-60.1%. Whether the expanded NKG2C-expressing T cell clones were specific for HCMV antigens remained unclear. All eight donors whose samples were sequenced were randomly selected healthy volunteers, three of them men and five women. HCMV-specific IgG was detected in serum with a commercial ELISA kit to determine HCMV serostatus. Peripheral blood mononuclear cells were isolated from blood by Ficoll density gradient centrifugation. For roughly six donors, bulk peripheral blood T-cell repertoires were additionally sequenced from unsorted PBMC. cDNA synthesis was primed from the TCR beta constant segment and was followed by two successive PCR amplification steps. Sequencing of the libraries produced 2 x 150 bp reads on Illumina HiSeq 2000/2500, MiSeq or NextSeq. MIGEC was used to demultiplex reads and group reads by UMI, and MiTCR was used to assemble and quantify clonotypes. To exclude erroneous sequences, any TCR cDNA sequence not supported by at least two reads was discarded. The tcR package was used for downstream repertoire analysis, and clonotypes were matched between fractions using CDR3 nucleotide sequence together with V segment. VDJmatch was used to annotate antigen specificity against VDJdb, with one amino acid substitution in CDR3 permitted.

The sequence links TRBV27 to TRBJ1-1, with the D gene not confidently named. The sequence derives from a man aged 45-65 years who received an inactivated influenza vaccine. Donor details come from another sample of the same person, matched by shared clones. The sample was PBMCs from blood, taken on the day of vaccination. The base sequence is TGTGCCAGCAGTTTGTCCTTACGAGGGACTGAAGCTTTCTTT. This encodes CASSLSLRGTEAFF.